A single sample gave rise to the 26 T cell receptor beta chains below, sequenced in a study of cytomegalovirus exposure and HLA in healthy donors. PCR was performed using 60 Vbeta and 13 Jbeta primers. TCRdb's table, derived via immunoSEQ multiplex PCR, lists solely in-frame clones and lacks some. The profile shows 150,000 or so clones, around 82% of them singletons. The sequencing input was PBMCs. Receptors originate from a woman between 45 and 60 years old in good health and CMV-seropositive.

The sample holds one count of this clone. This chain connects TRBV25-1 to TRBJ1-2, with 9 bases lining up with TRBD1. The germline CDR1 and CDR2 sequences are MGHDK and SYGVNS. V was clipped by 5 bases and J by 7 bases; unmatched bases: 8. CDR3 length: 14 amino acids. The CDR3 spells CASSQGGTGSGYTF. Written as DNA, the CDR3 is TGTGCCAGCAGTCAAGGAGGGACAGGGTCTGGCTACACCTTC.

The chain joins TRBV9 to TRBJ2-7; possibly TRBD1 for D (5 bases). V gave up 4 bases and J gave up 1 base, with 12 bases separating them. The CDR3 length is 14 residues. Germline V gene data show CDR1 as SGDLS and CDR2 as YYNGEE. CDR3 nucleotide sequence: TGTGCCAGCAGCCCAGCAGGGCCGTCCTACGAGCAGTACTTC. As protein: CASSPAGPSYEQYF.

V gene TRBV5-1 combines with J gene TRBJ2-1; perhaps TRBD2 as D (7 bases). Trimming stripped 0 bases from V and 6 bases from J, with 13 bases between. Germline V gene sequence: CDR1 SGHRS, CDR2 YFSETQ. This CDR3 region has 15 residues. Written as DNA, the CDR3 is TGCGCCAGCAGCTTGGTTGCGGGGGCCGTCAATGAGCAGTTCTTC. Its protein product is CASSLVAGAVNEQFF.

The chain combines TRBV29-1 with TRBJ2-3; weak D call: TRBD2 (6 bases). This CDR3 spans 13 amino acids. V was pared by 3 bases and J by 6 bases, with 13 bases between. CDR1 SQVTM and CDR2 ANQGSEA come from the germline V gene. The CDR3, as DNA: TGCAGCGTTGACGGAGGGTTAATTGATACGCAGTATTTT. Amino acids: CSVDGGLIDTQYF.

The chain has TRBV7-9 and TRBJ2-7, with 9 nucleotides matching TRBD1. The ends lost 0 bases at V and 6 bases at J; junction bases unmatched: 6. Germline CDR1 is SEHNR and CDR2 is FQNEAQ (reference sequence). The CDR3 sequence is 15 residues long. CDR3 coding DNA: TGTGCCAGCAGCTTAGCCGGGACAGGGTATGGCGAGCAGTACTTC. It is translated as CASSLAGTGYGEQYF.

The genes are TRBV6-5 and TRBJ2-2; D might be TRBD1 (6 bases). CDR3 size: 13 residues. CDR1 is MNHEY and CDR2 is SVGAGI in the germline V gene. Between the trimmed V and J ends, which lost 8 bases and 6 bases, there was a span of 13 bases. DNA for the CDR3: TGTGCCAGCCAGACAGGAACGGCCGGGGAGCTGTTTTTT. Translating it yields CASQTGTAGELFF.

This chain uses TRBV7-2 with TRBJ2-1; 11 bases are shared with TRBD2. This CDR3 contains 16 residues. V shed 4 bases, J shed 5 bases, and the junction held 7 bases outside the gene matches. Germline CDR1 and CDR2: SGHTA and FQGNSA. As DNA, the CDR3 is TGTGCCAGCAGCTACCTTAGCGGGGGGGTAAACAATGAGCAGTTCTTC. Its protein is CASSYLSGGVNNEQFF. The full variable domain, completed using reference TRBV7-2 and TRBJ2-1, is GAGVSQSPSNKVTEKGKDVELRCDPISGHTALYWYRQSLGQGLEFLIYFQGNSAPDKSGLPSDRFSAERTGGSVSTLTIQRTQQEDSAVYLCASSYLSGGVNNEQFFGPGTRLTVL.

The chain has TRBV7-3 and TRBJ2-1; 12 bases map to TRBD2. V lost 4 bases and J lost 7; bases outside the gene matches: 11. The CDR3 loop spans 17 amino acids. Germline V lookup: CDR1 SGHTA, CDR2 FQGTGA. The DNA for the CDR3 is TGTGCCAGCAGCTCAAATCCTAGCGGGGGGGCTAGGAATGAGCAGTTCTTC. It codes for CASSSNPSGGARNEQFF.

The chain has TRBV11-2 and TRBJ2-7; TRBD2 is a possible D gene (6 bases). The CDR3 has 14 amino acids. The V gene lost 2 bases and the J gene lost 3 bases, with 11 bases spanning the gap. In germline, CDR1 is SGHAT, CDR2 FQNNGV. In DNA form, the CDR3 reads TGTGCCAGCAGCTTATTGCGGGGAGGCTACGAGCAGTACTTC. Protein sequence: CASSLLRGGYEQYF.

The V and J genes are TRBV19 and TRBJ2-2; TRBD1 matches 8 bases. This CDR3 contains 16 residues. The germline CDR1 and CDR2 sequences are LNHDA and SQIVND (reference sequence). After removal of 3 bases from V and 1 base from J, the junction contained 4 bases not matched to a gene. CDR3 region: CASSMGGTGNTGELFF. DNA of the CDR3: TGTGCCAGTAGTATGGGTGGGACAGGGAACACCGGGGAGCTGTTTTTT.

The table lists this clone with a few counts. CDR3 DNA: TGTGCCAGCAGCTACAGGGCCGGGGACGAGCAGTACTTC. Translating gives CASSYRAGDEQYF. This chain links TRBV7-9 with TRBJ2-7; the D gene is possibly TRBD1 (6 bases). V dropped 4 bases and J dropped 5 bases, with 12 bases sitting between them. The CDR3 has 13 amino acids. The V gene's germline CDR1 is SEHNR and CDR2 FQNEAQ (reference sequence).

As DNA, the CDR3 is TGTGCCAGCAGTGGTAGCGGGCTTGTGGGTGAGCAGTTCTTC. Translation: CASSGSGLVGEQFF. The chain combines TRBV2 with TRBJ2-1; 7 bases line up with TRBD2. In germline, CDR1 is SNHLY, CDR2 FYNNEI. The CDR3 contains 14 residues. Unmatched junction bases numbered 9, after V lost 4 bases and J lost 9 bases.

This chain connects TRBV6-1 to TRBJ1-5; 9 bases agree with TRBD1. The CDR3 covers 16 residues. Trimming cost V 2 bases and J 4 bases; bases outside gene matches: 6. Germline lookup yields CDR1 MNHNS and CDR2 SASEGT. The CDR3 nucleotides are TGTGCCAGCAGTGAATCCGTAGGGACAGGGAATCAGCCCCAGCATTTT. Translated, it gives CASSESVGTGNQPQHF.

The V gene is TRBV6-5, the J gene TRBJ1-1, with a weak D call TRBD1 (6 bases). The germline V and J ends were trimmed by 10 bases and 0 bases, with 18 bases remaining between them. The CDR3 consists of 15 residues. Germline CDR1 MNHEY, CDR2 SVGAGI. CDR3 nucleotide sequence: TGTGCCACCCAAGACCGGGACAACCTGAACACTGAAGCTTTCTTT. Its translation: CATQDRDNLNTEAFF.

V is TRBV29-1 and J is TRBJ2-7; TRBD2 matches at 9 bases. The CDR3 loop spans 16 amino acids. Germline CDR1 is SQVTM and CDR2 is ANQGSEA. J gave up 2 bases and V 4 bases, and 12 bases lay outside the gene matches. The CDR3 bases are TGCAGCGTTGGGGTAGCGGGGGCCCTGTCGCCCTACGAGCAGTACTTC. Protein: CSVGVAGALSPYEQYF.

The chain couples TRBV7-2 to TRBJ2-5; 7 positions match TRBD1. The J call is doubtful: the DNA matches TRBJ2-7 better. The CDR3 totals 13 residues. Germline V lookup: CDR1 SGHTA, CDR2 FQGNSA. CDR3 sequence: CASSLGQANEQYF. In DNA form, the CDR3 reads TGTGCCAGCAGCCTAGGACAGGCGAACGAGCAGTACTTC.

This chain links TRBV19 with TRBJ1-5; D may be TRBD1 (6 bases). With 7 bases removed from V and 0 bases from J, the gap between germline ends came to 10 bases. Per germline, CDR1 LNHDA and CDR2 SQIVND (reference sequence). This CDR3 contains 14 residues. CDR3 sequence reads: CASIGGSSNQPQHF. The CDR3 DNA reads TGTGCCAGTATAGGGGGTTCTAGCAATCAGCCCCAGCATTTT.

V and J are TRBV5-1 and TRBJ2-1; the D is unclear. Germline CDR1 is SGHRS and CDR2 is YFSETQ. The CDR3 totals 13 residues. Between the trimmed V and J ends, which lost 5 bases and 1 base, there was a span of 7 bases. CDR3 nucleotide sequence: TGCGCCAGCAGGGAGTCATCCTACAATGAGCAGTTCTTC. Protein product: CASRESSYNEQFF. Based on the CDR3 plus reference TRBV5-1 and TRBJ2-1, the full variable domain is KAGVTQTPRYLIKTRGQQVTLSCSPISGHRSVSWYQQTPGQGLQFLFEYFSETQRNKGNFPGRFSGRQFSNSRSEMNVSTLELGDSALYLCASRESSYNEQFFGPGTRLTVL.

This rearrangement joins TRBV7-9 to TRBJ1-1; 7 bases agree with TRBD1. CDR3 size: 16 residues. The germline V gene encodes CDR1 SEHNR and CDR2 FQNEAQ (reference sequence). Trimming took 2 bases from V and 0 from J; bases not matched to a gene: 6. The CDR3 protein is CASSLLGGAVNTEAFF. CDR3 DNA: TGTGCCAGCAGCTTATTAGGGGGCGCGGTGAACACTGAAGCTTTCTTT.

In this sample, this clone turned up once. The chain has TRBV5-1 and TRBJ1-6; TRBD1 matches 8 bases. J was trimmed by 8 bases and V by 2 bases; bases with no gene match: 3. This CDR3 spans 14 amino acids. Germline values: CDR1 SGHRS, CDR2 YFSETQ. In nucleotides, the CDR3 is TGCGCCAGCAGCTTAGAACAGGGGGATTCACCCCTCCACTTT. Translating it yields CASSLEQGDSPLHF.

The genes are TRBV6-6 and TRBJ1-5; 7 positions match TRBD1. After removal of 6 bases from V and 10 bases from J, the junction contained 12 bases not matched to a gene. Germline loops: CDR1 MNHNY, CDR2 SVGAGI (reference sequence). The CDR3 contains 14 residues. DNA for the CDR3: TGTGCCAGCAGAAAAGGGACAGACTATGGTCCCCAGCATTTT. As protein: CASRKGTDYGPQHF.

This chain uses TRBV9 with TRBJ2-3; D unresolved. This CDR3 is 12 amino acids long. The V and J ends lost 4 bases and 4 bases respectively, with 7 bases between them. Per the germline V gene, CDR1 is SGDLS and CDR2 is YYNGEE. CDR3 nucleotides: TGTGCCAGCAGCTCCCCTCCAGATACGCAGTATTTT. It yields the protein CASSSPPDTQYF.

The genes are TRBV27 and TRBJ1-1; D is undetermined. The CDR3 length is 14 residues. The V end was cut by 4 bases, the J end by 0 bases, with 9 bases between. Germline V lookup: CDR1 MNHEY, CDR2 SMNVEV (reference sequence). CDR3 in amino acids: CASSSGNMNTEAFF. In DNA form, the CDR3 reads TGTGCCAGCAGTTCGGGGAATATGAACACTGAAGCTTTCTTT.

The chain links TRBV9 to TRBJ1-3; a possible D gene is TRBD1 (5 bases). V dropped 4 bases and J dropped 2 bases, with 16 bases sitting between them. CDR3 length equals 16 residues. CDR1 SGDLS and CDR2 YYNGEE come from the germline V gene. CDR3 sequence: CASSSGGGVPGNTIYF. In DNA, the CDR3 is TGTGCCAGCAGCTCCGGAGGAGGGGTTCCTGGAAACACCATATATTTT.

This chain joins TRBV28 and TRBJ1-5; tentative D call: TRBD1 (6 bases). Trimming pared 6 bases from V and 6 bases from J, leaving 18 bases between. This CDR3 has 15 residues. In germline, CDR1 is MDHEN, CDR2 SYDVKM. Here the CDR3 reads CASRPQGGGGQPQHF. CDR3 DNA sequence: TGTGCCAGCAGACCACAAGGGGGAGGGGGTCAGCCCCAGCATTTT. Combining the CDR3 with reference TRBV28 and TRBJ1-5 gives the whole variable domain DVKVTQSSRYLVKRTGEKVFLECVQDMDHENMFWYRQDPGLGLRLIYFSYDVKMKEKGDIPEGYSVSREKKERFSLILESASTNQTSMYLCASRPQGGGGQPQHFGDGTRLSIL.

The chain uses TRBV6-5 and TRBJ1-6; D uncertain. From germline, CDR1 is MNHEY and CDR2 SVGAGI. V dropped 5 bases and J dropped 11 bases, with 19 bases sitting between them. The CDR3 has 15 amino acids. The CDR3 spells CASSPQEPGPPPLHF. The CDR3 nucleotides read TGTGCCAGCAGTCCGCAGGAACCAGGTCCCCCACCCCTCCACTTT.